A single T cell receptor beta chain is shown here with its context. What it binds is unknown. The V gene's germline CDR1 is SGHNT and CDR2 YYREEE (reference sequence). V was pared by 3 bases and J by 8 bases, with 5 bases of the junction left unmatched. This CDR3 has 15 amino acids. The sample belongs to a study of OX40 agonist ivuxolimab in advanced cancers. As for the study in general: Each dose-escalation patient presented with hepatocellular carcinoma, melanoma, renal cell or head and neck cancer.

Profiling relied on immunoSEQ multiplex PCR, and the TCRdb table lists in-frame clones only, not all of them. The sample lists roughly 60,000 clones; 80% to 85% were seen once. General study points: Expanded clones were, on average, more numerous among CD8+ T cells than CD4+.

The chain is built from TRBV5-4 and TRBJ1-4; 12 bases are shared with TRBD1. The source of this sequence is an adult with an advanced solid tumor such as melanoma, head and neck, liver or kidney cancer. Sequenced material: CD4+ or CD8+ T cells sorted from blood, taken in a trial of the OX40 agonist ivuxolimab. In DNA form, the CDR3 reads TGTGCCAGCAGCTGGGACAGGGGGCAAGGAGAAAAACTGTTTTTT. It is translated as CASSWDRGQGEKLFF.